This T cell receptor beta chain was identified in a study of blood T cell repertoires in COVID-19. Overall study: The cDNA or gDNA used as material had been derived from T cells, B-cell-depleted T cells, or PBMCs.

In germline, CDR1 is GTSNPN, CDR2 SVGIG (reference sequence). The CDR3 has 15 amino acids. V gave up 2 bases and J gave up 6 bases, with 17 bases separating them. Sequenced by immunoSEQ multiplex PCR; TCRdb stores in-frame clones only, minus some. Of just under 80,000 clones in the sample, over 75% are singletons; the top ten hold roughly 45%. The receptor was derived from a human donor in a cohort sampled during active COVID-19. V is TRBV30 and J is TRBJ2-1; D is unclear. The sample taken for sequencing was peripheral blood. For the CDR3, the DNA is TGTGCCTGGAGTCTACCCATCCACTCTGTCAATGAGCAGTTCTTC. It is translated as CAWSLPIHSVNEQFF.